The 16 T cell receptor beta chains presented below share a single source sample, sequenced in a study of T cell responses to AZD1222 COVID-19 vaccine. The protocol was immunoSEQ multiplex PCR, while the TCRdb copy is restricted to in-frame clones and leaves out a portion. The top ten clones hold roughly 0.51% of a sample with around 270,000 clones, roughly 93% of them seen once. The sequences come from peripheral blood, collected 28 days after the second AZD1222 dose. All receptors derive from an adult who received the AZD1222 COVID-19 vaccine.

The chain employs TRBV11-1 and TRBJ2-1, with 10 bases fitting TRBD2. The germline CDR1 and CDR2 sequences are SGHAT and FQDESV (reference sequence). V dropped 5 bases and J dropped 4; count of bases not matched to a gene: 8. CDR3 size: 16 residues. The CDR3: CASSQSSGRGYNEQFF. For the CDR3, the DNA is TGTGCCAGCAGCCAAAGCAGCGGGAGGGGTTACAATGAGCAGTTCTTC.

This chain uses TRBV6-5 with TRBJ1-1; possibly TRBD1 for D (5 bases). V lost 6 bases and J lost 6, with 11 bases in between. Germline V gene data show CDR1 as MNHEY and CDR2 as SVGAGI. There are 12 residues in the CDR3. CDR3 residues: CASSSPGAEAFF. The CDR3, as DNA: TGTGCCAGCAGCTCCCCGGGGGCTGAAGCTTTCTTT.

The J gene is TRBJ2-7, the V gene TRBV7-2; D is possibly TRBD2 (6 bases). The germline V and J ends were trimmed by 7 bases and 6 bases, with 19 bases remaining between them. This CDR3 has 14 residues. Germline V gives CDR1 SGHTA, CDR2 FQGNSA. The CDR3 region has the DNA TGTGCCAGCATCAAGCTGGCGGGAACTAGCGAGCAGTACTTC. Translated: CASIKLAGTSEQYF.

The rearrangement joins TRBV5-4 to TRBJ1-4, with D possibly matching TRBD1 (5 bases). Germline lookup yields CDR1 SGHNT and CDR2 YYREEE (reference sequence). V was cut by 6 bases and J by 6 bases, with 15 bases left in between. The CDR3 covers 14 residues. The CDR3 spells CASTLYQGDEKLFF. CDR3 DNA: TGTGCCAGCACCCTATATCAGGGAGATGAAAAACTGTTTTTT.

V is TRBV25-1 and J is TRBJ2-3; TRBD2 matches at 7 bases. The CDR3 loop spans 16 amino acids. J gave up 0 bases and V 1 base, and 4 bases lay outside the gene matches. CDR1 and CDR2 (germline): MGHDK, SYGVNS. CDR3 in DNA: TGTGCCAGCAGTGAATCCGGCGGGGGAAGCACAGATACGCAGTATTTT. Protein: CASSESGGGSTDTQYF.

The rearrangement links TRBV28 to TRBJ1-6; D possibly corresponds to TRBD1 (5 bases). Germline CDR1 reads MDHEN; CDR2 reads SYDVKM. CDR3 size: 16 residues. The V gene lost 6 bases and the J gene lost 9 bases, with 21 bases spanning the gap. The CDR3 reads CASSPGDARGSSPLHF. The CDR3 nucleotides read TGTGCCAGCAGCCCCGGGGACGCTCGGGGTTCTTCACCCCTCCACTTT.

The chain is built from TRBV19 and TRBJ2-1; 7 nucleotides agree with TRBD2. Germline V gene lookup returns CDR1 LNHDA and CDR2 SQIVND (reference sequence). V lost 4 bases, J lost 7 bases, and 16 bases stayed unmatched. The CDR3 is 17 amino acids. CDR3 residues: CASSTRDYRTLGNEQFF. The DNA for the CDR3 is TGTGCCAGTAGTACACGGGACTACCGGACATTGGGGAATGAGCAGTTCTTC.

J is TRBJ1-1 and V is TRBV7-8; maybe TRBD1 (6 bases). Germline loops: CDR1 SGHVS, CDR2 FQNEAQ. V gave up 8 bases and J gave up 5 bases, with 15 bases separating them. This CDR3 comprises 13 residues. The CDR3 is CASATGGRTEAFF. In nucleotides, the CDR3 is TGTGCCAGCGCGACGGGGGGGCGAACTGAAGCTTTCTTT. The variable domain in full, completed from reference TRBV7-8 and TRBJ1-1, reads GAGVSQSPRYKVAKRGQDVALRCDPISGHVSLFWYQQALGQGPEFLTYFQNEAQLDKSGLPSDRFFAERPEGSVSTLKIQRTQQEDSAVYLCASATGGRTEAFFGQGTRLTVV.

This chain joins TRBV2 and TRBJ2-1, with D possibly being TRBD2 (7 bases). V lost 5 bases and J lost 9, with 17 bases in between. This CDR3 contains 14 residues. Germline V gene data show CDR1 as SNHLY and CDR2 as FYNNEI. CDR3 sequence: CASSLDPGGPEQFF. The CDR3 region has the DNA TGTGCCAGCAGTCTCGACCCCGGGGGGCCTGAGCAGTTCTTC.

The chain couples TRBV25-1 to TRBJ2-7, with 11 bases matching TRBD2. V shed 3 bases and J 2 bases; nucleotides not matched to a gene: 3. The CDR3 totals 15 residues. Germline V gene lookup returns CDR1 MGHDK and CDR2 SYGVNS. CDR3: CASSEGLAATYEQYF. DNA for the CDR3: TGTGCCAGCAGTGAGGGACTAGCGGCTACCTACGAGCAGTACTTC.

The chain couples TRBV19 to TRBJ2-5, with D tentatively TRBD1 or TRBD2 (5 bases each). The ends were cut back, 11 bases at V and 2 bases at J, with 18 bases in the middle. This CDR3 has 14 residues. Germline V gives CDR1 LNHDA, CDR2 SQIVND (reference sequence). This chain's CDR3 is CAPIGDHGQETQYF. In DNA, the CDR3 is TGTGCCCCTATCGGGGACCATGGACAAGAGACCCAGTACTTC.

The chain uses TRBV7-6 and TRBJ1-1, with a weak D call TRBD1 (5 bases). Deletions cut 5 bases from V and 4 bases from J, with 11 bases between. The CDR3 is made up of 13 amino acids. In germline, CDR1 is SGHVS, CDR2 FNYEAQ. The CDR3 region has the DNA TGTGCCAGCAGCCCGACGGGGCGCACTGAAGCTTTCTTT. This translates into CASSPTGRTEAFF. The full variable domain, completed using reference TRBV7-6 and TRBJ1-1, is GAGVSQSPRYKVTKRGQDVALRCDPISGHVSLYWYRQALGQGPEFLTYFNYEAQQDKSGLPNDRFSAERPEGSISTLTIQRTEQRDSAMYRCASSPTGRTEAFFGQGTRLTVV.

The rearrangement links TRBV3-1 (or the pseudogene TRBV3-2) to TRBJ1-5, with 9 bases fitting TRBD1. Germline CDR1 and CDR2: LGHDT and YNNKEL (reference sequence). This CDR3 is 17 amino acids long. Trimming cost V 9 bases and J 6 bases; bases outside gene matches: 18. The CDR3 DNA reads TGTGCCAGGGCTTATTTGAGGGGACAGGGAAACACTCAGCCCCAGCATTTT. It is translated as CARAYLRGQGNTQPQHF.

The CDR3 reads CASSGQGHNIQYF. CDR3 DNA: TGTGCCAGCAGCGGACAGGGACATAACATTCAGTACTTC. This chain connects TRBV7-9 to TRBJ2-4; 8 bases fit TRBD1. CDR1 and CDR2 (germline): SEHNR, FQNEAQ (reference sequence). CDR3 length equals 13 residues. Trimming removed 5 bases from V and 7 bases from J; junction bases left unmatched: 4.

The genes are TRBV12-3 or TRBV12-4 and TRBJ2-7, with a weak D call TRBD2 (7 bases). The CDR3 has 13 amino acids. Trimming took 6 bases from V and 2 from J, leaving 11 bases between them. The CDR3 DNA reads as TGTGCCAGCAGCCCGGGGGGCCCCTACGAGCAGTACTTC. It encodes CASSPGGPYEQYF.

V gene TRBV5-4 combines with J gene TRBJ2-7; TRBD2 matches 9 bases. CDR3 size: 18 residues. CDR1 is SGHNT and CDR2 is YYREEE in the germline V gene (reference sequence). V shed 4 bases and J 0 bases; nucleotides not matched to a gene: 14. The CDR3 nucleotides read TGTGCCAGCAGCCGCGGGGGGGTCGTAGCGGGGAACTCCTACGAGCAGTACTTC. Residues: CASSRGGVVAGNSYEQYF.